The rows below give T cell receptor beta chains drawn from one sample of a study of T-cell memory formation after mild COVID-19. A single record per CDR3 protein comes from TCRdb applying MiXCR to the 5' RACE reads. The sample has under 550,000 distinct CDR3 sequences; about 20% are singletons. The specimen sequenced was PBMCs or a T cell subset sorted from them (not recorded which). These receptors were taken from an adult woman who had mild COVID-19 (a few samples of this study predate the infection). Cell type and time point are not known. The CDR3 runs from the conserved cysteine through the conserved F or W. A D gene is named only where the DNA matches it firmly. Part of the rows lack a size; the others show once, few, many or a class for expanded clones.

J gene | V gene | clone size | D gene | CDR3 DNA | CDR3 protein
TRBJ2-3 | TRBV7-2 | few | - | TGTGCCAGCAGCCAAAACCTTGCAGATACGCAGTATTTT | CASSQNLADTQYF
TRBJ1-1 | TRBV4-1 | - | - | TGCGCCAGCAGCCAAGATGCCACCCTGAACACTGAAGCTTTCTTT | CASSQDATLNTEAFF
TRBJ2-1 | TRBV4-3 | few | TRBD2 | TGCGCCAGCAGCCTGAATAGCGGGAGGGCCGGCCGCGATGAGCAGTTCTTC | CASSLNSGRAGRDEQFF
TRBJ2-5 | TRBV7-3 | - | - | TGTGCCAGCAGCCCCCGCGGGGTGGAGACCCAGTACTTC | CASSPRGVETQYF
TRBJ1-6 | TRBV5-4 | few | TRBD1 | TGTGCCAGCAGCCCGGACAGGGTCATGCGGAATTCACCCCTCCACTTT | CASSPDRVMRNSPLHF
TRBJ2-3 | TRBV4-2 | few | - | TGTGCCAGCAGCCGGGACTCTCTAGCCGCCCTCTCGGGAGATACGCAGTATTTT | CASSRDSLAALSGDTQYF
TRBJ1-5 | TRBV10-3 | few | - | TGTGCCATCAGTGAGAACAACCAGCCCCAGCATTTT | CAISENNQPQHF
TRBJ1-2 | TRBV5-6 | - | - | TGTGCCAGCAGCTCCGTGACTAACTATGGCTACACCTTC | CASSSVTNYGYTF
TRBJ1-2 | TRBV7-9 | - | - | TGTGCCAGCAGCTTATTCAAATCCGGCTATGGCTACACCTTC | CASSLFKSGYGYTF
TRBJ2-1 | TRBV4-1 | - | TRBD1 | TGCGCCAGCAGCCAAGGGCACGGGACAGCTTTATACAATGAGCAGTTCTTC | CASSQGHGTALYNEQFF
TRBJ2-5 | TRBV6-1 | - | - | TGTGCCAGCAGTGCTGCTGGGGGCGTGGGGGAGACCCAGTACTTC | CASSAAGGVGETQYF
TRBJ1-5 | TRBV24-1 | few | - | TGTGCCACCAGTGATCAAGATCAGCCCCAGCATTTT | CATSDQDQPQHF
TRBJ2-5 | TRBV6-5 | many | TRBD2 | TGTGCCAGCAGCAACCCCGCGGGGGGCCAAGAGACCCAGTACTTC | CASSNPAGGQETQYF
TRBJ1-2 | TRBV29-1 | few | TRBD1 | TGCAGCGTTCAGCCACAGGGGGATAACTATGGCTACACCTTC | CSVQPQGDNYGYTF
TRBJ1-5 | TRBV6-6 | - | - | TGTGCCAGCAGCCCCAGCTTGCGGTGGCCCCAGCATTTT | CASSPSLRWPQHF
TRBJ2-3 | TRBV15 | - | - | TGTGCCACCAGCAGAGATCGAGGGGTAAGGACAGATACGCAGTATTTT | CATSRDRGVRTDTQYF
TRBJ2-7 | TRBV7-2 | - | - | TGTGCCAGCAGCGCCGGCAGAGACTACGAGCAGTACTTC | CASSAGRDYEQYF
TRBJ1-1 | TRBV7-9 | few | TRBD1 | TGTGCCAGCAGCTTAGCGGACAGGGGCGAAGGTAGGAACACTGAAGCTTTCTTT | CASSLADRGEGRNTEAFF
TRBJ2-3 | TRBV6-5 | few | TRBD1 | TGTGCCAGCAGTTACCGGACAGGGGCAGATACGCAGTATTTT | CASSYRTGADTQYF
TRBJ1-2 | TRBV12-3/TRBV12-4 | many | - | TGTGCCAGCACCGGAGATCGAGGCTATGGCTACACCTTC | CASTGDRGYGYTF